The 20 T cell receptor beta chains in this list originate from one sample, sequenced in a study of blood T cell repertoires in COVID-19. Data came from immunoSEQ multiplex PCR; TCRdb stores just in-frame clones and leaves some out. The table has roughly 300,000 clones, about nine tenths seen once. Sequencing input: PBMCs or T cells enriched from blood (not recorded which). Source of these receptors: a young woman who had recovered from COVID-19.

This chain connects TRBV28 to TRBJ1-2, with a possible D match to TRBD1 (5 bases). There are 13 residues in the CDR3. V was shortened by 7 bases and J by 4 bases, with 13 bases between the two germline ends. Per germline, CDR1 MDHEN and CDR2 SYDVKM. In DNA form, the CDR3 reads TGTGCCAGCACCATCCAGGGTCCCTATGGCTACACCTTC. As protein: CASTIQGPYGYTF.

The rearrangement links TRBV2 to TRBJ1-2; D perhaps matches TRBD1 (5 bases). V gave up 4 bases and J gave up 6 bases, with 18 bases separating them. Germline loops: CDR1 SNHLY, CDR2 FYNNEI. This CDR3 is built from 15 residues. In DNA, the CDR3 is TGTGCCAGCAGTGTAACCACGGGACTAAAAAATGGCTACACCTTC. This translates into CASSVTTGLKNGYTF. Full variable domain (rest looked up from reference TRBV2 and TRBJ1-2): EPEVTQTPSHQVTQMGQEVILRCVPISNHLYFYWYRQILGQKVEFLVSFYNNEISEKSEIFDDQFSVERPDGSNFTLKIRSTKLEDSAMYFCASSVTTGLKNGYTFGSGTRLTVV.

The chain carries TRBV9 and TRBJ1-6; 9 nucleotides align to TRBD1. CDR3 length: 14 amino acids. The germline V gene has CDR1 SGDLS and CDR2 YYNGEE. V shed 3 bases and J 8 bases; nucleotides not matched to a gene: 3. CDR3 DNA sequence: TGTGCCAGCAGCGAGAGGACAGGGGATTCACCCCTCCACTTT. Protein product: CASSERTGDSPLHF. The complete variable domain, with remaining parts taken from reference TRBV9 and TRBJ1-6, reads DSGVTQTPKHLITATGQRVTLRCSPRSGDLSVYWYQQSLDQGLQFLIQYYNGEERAKGNILERFSAQQFPDLHSELNLSSLELGDSALYFCASSERTGDSPLHFGNGTRLTVT.

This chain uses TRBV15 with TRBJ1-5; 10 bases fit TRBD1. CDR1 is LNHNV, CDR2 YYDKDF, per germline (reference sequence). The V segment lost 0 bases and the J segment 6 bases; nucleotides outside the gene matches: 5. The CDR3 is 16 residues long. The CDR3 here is CATSREGGQGRQPQHF. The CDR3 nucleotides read TGTGCCACCAGCAGAGAGGGGGGACAGGGGCGTCAGCCCCAGCATTTT.

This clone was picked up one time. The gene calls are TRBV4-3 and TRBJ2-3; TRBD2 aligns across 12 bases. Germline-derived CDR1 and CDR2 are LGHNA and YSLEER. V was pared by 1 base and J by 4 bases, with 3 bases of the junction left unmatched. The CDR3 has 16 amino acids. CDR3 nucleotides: TGCGCCAGCAGCCAAGGGTCTAGCGGGAGGGCAGATACGCAGTATTTT. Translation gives CASSQGSSGRADTQYF.

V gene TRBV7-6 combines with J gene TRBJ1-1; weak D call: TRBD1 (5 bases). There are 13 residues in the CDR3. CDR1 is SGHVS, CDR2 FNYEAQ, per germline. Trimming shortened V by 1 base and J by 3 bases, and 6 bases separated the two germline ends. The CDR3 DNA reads TGTGCCAGCAGCTTAGAAGGGGACACTGAAGCTTTCTTT. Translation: CASSLEGDTEAFF.

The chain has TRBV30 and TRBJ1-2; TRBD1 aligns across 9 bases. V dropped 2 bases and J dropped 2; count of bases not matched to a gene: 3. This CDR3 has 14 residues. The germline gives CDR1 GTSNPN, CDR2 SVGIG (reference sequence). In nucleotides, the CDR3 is TGTGCCTGGAGTTCAGGGACAGGGAACTATGGCTACACCTTC. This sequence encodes CAWSSGTGNYGYTF.

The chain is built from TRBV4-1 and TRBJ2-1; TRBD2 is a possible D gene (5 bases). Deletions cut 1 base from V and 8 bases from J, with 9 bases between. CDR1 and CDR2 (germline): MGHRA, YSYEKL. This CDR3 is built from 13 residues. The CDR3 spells CASSQVGKDEQFF. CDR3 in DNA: TGCGCCAGCAGCCAAGTCGGGAAAGATGAGCAGTTCTTC.

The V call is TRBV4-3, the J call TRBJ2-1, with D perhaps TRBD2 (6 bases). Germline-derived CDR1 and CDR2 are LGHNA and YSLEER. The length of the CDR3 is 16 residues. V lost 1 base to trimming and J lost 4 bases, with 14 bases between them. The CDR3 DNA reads TGCGCCAGCAGCCAAGGGGGGGTTTCCATTTACAATGAGCAGTTCTTC. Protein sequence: CASSQGGVSIYNEQFF.

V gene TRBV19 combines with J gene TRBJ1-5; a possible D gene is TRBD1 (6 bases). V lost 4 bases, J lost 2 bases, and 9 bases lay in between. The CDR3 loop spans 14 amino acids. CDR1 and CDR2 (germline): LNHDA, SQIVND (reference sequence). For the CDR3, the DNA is TGTGCCAGTAGTAAAAGACAGGGCAATCAGCCCCAGCATTTT. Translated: CASSKRQGNQPQHF. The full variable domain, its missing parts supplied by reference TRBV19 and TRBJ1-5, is DGGITQSPKYLFRKEGQNVTLSCEQNLNHDAMYWYRQDPGQGLRLIYYSQIVNDFQKGDIAEGYSVSREKKESFPLTVTSAQKNPTAFYLCASSKRQGNQPQHFGDGTRLSIL.

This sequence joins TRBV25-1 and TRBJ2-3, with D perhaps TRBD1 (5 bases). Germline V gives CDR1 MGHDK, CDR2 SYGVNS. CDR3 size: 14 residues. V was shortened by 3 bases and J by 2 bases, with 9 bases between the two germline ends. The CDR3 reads CASSDQGATDTQYF. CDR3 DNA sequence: TGTGCCAGCAGTGATCAAGGGGCCACAGATACGCAGTATTTT.

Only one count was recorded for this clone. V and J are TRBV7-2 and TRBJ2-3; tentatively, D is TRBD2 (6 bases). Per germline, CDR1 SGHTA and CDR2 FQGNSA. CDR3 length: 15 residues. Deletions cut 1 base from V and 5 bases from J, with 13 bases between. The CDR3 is CASSLGGRTLDTQYF. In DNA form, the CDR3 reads TGTGCCAGCAGCTTAGGAGGGAGGACCCTAGATACGCAGTATTTT. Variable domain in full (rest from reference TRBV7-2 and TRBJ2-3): GAGVSQSPSNKVTEKGKDVELRCDPISGHTALYWYRQSLGQGLEFLIYFQGNSAPDKSGLPSDRFSAERTGGSVSTLTIQRTQQEDSAVYLCASSLGGRTLDTQYFGPGTRLTVL.

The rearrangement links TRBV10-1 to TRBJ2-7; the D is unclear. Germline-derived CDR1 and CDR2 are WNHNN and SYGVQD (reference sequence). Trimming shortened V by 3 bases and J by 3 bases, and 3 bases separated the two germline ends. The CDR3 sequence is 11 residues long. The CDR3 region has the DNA TGCGCCAGCAGTGATCGCTACGAGCAGTACTTC. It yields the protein CASSDRYEQYF.

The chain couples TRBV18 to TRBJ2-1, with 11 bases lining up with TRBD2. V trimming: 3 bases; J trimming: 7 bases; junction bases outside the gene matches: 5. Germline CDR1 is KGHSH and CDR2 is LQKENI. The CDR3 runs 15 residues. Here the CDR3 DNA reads TGTGCCAGCTCACCGACTAGCGGGATCGGAAATGAGCAGTTCTTC. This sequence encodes CASSPTSGIGNEQFF.

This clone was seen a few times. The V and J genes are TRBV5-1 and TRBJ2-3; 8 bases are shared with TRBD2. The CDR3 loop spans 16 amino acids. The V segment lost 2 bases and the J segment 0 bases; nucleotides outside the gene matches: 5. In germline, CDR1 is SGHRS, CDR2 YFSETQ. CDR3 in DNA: TGCGCCAGCAGCTTAGGACTAGCCCCTAGCACAGATACGCAGTATTTT. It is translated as CASSLGLAPSTDTQYF.

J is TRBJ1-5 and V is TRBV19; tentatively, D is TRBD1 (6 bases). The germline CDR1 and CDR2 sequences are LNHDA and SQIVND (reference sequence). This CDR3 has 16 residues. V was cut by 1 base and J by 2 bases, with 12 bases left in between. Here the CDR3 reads CASSIAGGRRNQPQHF. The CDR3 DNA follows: TGTGCCAGTAGTATAGCGGGGGGCAGGCGCAATCAGCCCCAGCATTTT.

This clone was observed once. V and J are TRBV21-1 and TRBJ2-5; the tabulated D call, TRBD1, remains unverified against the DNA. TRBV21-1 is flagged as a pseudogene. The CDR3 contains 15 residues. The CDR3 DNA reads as TGTGCCAGCAGCAATTTTTGCAGGGGGCGGGAGACCCAGTACTTC. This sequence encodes CASSNFCRGRETQYF.

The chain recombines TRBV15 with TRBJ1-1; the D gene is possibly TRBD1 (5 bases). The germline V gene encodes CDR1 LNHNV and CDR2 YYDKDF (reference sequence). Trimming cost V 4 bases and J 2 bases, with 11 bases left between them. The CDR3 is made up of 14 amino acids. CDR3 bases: TGTGCCACCAGCATAGGGGCAGGTAACACTGAAGCTTTCTTT. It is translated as CATSIGAGNTEAFF.

In DNA, the CDR3 is TGTGCCAGCAGTGTTCTAGGGGTCCAGCCCCAGCATTTT. Amino acids: CASSVLGVQPQHF. This chain links TRBV2 with TRBJ1-5; D is perhaps TRBD1 (5 bases). CDR1 SNHLY and CDR2 FYNNEI come from the germline V gene. Trimming stripped 4 bases from V and 7 bases from J, with 11 bases between. The CDR3 has 13 amino acids.

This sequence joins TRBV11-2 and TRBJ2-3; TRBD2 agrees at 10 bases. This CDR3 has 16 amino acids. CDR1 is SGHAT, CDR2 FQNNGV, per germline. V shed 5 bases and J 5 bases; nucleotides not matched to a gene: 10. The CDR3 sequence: CASSKNSGRALDTQYF. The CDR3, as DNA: TGTGCCAGCAGCAAGAACAGCGGGAGGGCCTTAGATACGCAGTATTTT.